These 32 T cell receptor beta chains share one sample of origin, sequenced in a study of early T cells in non-severe SARS-CoV-2 infection. TCRdb reprocessed the 5' RACE reads via MiXCR and lists one record per CDR3 protein. The repertoire holds about 75,000 distinct CDR3 sequences, with about 11% as singletons. The material sequenced was whole blood, taken at baseline. The origin of the receptors is an adult who was a healthcare worker with PCR-confirmed SARS-CoV-2 infection or an uninfected control (not recorded which).

The rearrangement uses TRBV5-4 and TRBJ1-1; perhaps TRBD1 as D (6 bases). CDR3 length equals 13 residues. V lost 4 bases, J lost 7 bases, and 14 bases lay in between. The V gene's germline CDR1 is SGHNT and CDR2 YYREEE (reference sequence). The CDR3 region has the DNA TGTGCCAGCAGCCCTGGACAGCAGGTTGAAGCTTTCTTT. It yields the protein CASSPGQQVEAFF.

CDR3 residues: CSHAGADTQYF. Here the CDR3 DNA reads TGCAGCCATGCTGGTGCAGATACGCAGTATTTT. The J gene is TRBJ2-3, the V gene TRBV29-1, with no clear D. The germline V gene has CDR1 SQVTM and CDR2 ANQGSEA. The CDR3 sequence is 11 residues long. V lost 8 bases and J 4 bases, leaving 10 bases between the germline ends.

The sample holds a few counts of this clonotype. J is TRBJ2-4 and V is TRBV29-1; D is ambiguous. Trimming took 1 base from V and 0 from J, leaving 7 bases between them. Germline lookup yields CDR1 SQVTM and CDR2 ANQGSEA. The CDR3 length is 14 residues. The CDR3 here is CSVEGEVAKNIQYF. The CDR3 coding sequence is TGCAGCGTTGAAGGCGAGGTAGCCAAAAACATTCAGTACTTC.

This clonotype was counted between two and nine times. The chain combines TRBV6-2 or TRBV6-3 with TRBJ2-2; D remains unclear. The CDR3 length is 13 residues. V lost 5 bases, J lost 1 base, and 5 bases lay in between. CDR1 is MNHEY, CDR2 SVGEGT, per germline. The DNA of the CDR3 is TGTGCCAGCAGTGGCCAGAACACCGGGGAGCTGTTTTTT. Its translation is CASSGQNTGELFF.

This clonotype occurred a few times. V and J are TRBV7-8 and TRBJ1-2; D unresolved. The CDR3 has 15 residues. Trimming left V 5 bases short and J 4 bases short, with 17 bases between. The germline CDR1 and CDR2 sequences are SGHVS and FQNEAQ. The CDR3 region has the DNA TGTGCCAGCAGCGGGAGTGTAGGCCCTGGCTATGGCTACACCTTC. Translated, it gives CASSGSVGPGYGYTF.

By share of the sample, this clonotype is medium-sized (0.01 to 0.1%). This chain joins TRBV11-2 and TRBJ2-1; 7 nucleotides match TRBD2. The trim removed 0 bases at V and 10 bases at J, leaving 12 bases unmatched. The CDR3 has 16 amino acids. Germline V CDR1 and CDR2: SGHAT, FQNNGV. The CDR3 sequence: CASSLEPRLAVLEQFF. The CDR3, as DNA: TGTGCCAGCAGCTTAGAGCCGAGACTAGCTGTATTGGAGCAGTTCTTC.

The genes are TRBV2 and TRBJ2-7; D is possibly TRBD1 or TRBD2 (5 bases each). Germline V gives CDR1 SNHLY, CDR2 FYNNEI. The V and J ends lost 4 bases and 0 bases respectively, with 13 bases between them. The CDR3 loop spans 15 amino acids. The CDR3 reads CASSGDRASSYEQYF. In nucleotides, the CDR3 is TGTGCCAGCAGTGGGGACCGGGCAAGCTCCTACGAGCAGTACTTC.

This clonotype was counted ten times or more. The chain carries TRBV28 and TRBJ1-2; no clear D. The germline V gene encodes CDR1 MDHEN and CDR2 SYDVKM. The V gene lost 5 bases and the J gene lost 6 bases, with 13 bases spanning the gap. The CDR3 covers 13 residues. As DNA, the CDR3 is TGTGCCAGCAGTCAAGTAGGGTCCAATGGCTACACCTTC. Protein product: CASSQVGSNGYTF.

This clonotype was found a few times. In DNA, the CDR3 is TGTGCCAGCAGCCAAGACGCGGCGACTAGCGTAAAGACCCAGTACTTC. Its protein is CASSQDAATSVKTQYF. The chain carries TRBV4-2 and TRBJ2-5; 8 nucleotides agree with TRBD2. Germline loops: CDR1 LGHNA, CDR2 YNFKEQ. The CDR3 is 16 amino acids. With 0 bases clipped from V and 6 bases from J, the junction kept 9 bases outside the gene matches.

The rearrangement uses TRBV7-2 and TRBJ2-3, with TRBD1 as a possible D gene (6 bases). V shed 1 base and J shed 0 bases, with 8 bases lying between them. This CDR3 spans 15 amino acids. Germline CDR1 reads SGHTA; CDR2 reads FQGNSA. In nucleotides, the CDR3 is TGTGCCAGCAGCTTAGTGGGGGCGAGCACAGATACGCAGTATTTT. It encodes CASSLVGASTDTQYF.

V gene TRBV4-1 combines with J gene TRBJ1-6; TRBD1 matches at 9 bases. Germline V lookup: CDR1 MGHRA, CDR2 YSYEKL. The junction had 4 bases not matched to a gene; V was cut back by 3 bases and J by 10 bases. There are 14 residues in the CDR3. CDR3 nucleotide sequence: TGCGCCAGCAGCCATGGGGACAGGGCCTCACCCCTCCACTTT. Translating it yields CASSHGDRASPLHF.

A few counts support this clonotype. V and J are TRBV7-3 and TRBJ2-2; TRBD1 matches 10 bases. V shed 5 bases, J shed 6 bases, and the junction held 6 bases outside the gene matches. Germline lookup yields CDR1 SGHTA and CDR2 FQGTGA. CDR3 length: 15 residues. The CDR3 DNA reads TGTGCCAGCAGCCCTCCGGGACAGGGGCCCGGGGAGCTGTTTTTT. As protein: CASSPPGQGPGELFF.

This clonotype came up many times. J is TRBJ2-5 and V is TRBV12-3 or TRBV12-4, with unresolved D. V was trimmed by 3 bases and J by 5 bases, leaving 4 bases between them. CDR3 size: 11 residues. The CDR3 loop is CASSLTETQYF. The CDR3 region has the DNA TGTGCCAGCAGTTTGACCGAGACCCAGTACTTC.

This clonotype was recorded a few times. The chain employs TRBV12-3 or TRBV12-4 and TRBJ1-2; TRBD1 is a possible D gene (5 bases). Trimming removed 3 bases from V and 4 bases from J, with 12 bases in between. The length of the CDR3 is 14 residues. The CDR3 DNA is TGTGCCAGCAGTTTCTCAGGGACCCTCTATGGCTACACCTTC. It encodes CASSFSGTLYGYTF.

This clonotype was detected a few times. The chain has TRBV6-1 and TRBJ1-3; D gene uncertain. CDR1 and CDR2 from the germline V gene are MNHNS and SASEGT. V gave up 8 bases and J gave up 4 bases, with 15 bases separating them. The CDR3 runs to 14 residues. The CDR3 coding sequence is TGTGCCAGCGGACCCGACCTATCCGGAAACACCATATATTTT. It encodes CASGPDLSGNTIYF.

Sample share makes this clonotype medium-sized. The CDR3 is CASSVGSGRQARQAFF. The CDR3 region has the DNA TGTGCCAGCAGCGTAGGGAGCGGTCGACAGGCACGACAAGCTTTCTTT. The genes are TRBV9 and TRBJ1-1, with a possible D match to TRBD1 (6 bases). The CDR3 has 16 residues. The V and J ends lost 0 bases and 9 bases respectively, with 21 bases between them. Germline CDR1 and CDR2: SGDLS and YYNGEE.

This clonotype occurred a few times. The junction and the germline gene differ at one end; a read error may be behind it. This chain joins TRBV20-1 and TRBJ2-3; no reliable D call. Germline V CDR1 and CDR2: DFQATT, SNEGSKA (reference sequence). The CDR3 is made up of 14 amino acids. The CDR3 region is CSARASTNTYTQYF. For the CDR3, the DNA is TGCAGTGCTAGAGCCAGTACGAACACATATACGCAGTATTTT.

This clonotype was found a few times. The CDR3 DNA sequence: TGCAGTGCACCGCGGGCGGGGGCCTACGAGCAGTACTTC. Residues: CSAPRAGAYEQYF. The genes are TRBV20-1 and TRBJ2-7, with 7 bases that match TRBD2. Germline assignment: CDR1 DFQATT and CDR2 SNEGSKA (reference sequence). With 6 bases clipped from V and 2 bases from J, the junction kept 7 bases outside the gene matches. The CDR3 is made up of 13 amino acids.

This clonotype has at least ten counts. V is TRBV6-1 and J is TRBJ2-1, with D perhaps matching TRBD1 (5 bases). The germline V and J ends were trimmed by 0 bases and 8 bases, with 11 bases remaining between them. Germline V gives CDR1 MNHNS, CDR2 SASEGT. This CDR3 is 14 amino acids long. CDR3 nucleotide sequence: TGTGCCAGCAGTGAAGCGCTAGGCAGGGATGAGCAGTTCTTC. Translated: CASSEALGRDEQFF.

This clonotype appeared many times. V is TRBV7-9 and J is TRBJ2-5; 12 nucleotides agree with TRBD2. Germline loops: CDR1 SEHNR, CDR2 FQNEAQ (reference sequence). The CDR3 is made up of 15 amino acids. V gave up 5 bases and J gave up 2 bases; unmatched junction bases: 3. CDR3 nucleotide sequence: TGTGCCAGCAGCCAGACTAGCGGGGGTCAAGAGACCCAGTACTTC. Residues: CASSQTSGGQETQYF.

The gene calls are TRBV29-1 and TRBJ2-5; D unresolved. The CDR3 loop spans 14 amino acids. Trimming removed 0 bases at V and 5 bases at J, with 13 bases between. CDR1 SQVTM and CDR2 ANQGSEA come from the germline V gene. Written as DNA, the CDR3 is TGCAGCGTTGAAGATCCAAGGACCCGGGAGACCCAGTACTTC. Translated: CSVEDPRTRETQYF.

This clonotype has at least ten counts. The rearrangement joins TRBV20-1 to TRBJ2-1; 8 bases are shared with TRBD2. CDR3 length equals 14 residues. V trimming: 6 bases; J trimming: 8 bases; junction bases outside the gene matches: 12. Per germline, CDR1 DFQATT and CDR2 SNEGSKA (reference sequence). The CDR3 DNA sequence: TGCAGTGCCCCCCAGCGGGGGTTTTCCCATGAGCAGTTCTTC. Translation gives CSAPQRGFSHEQFF.

This clonotype was picked up many times. The chain uses TRBV20-1 and TRBJ1-4; D unresolved. Germline CDR1 DFQATT, CDR2 SNEGSKA (reference sequence). Trimming took off 7 bases at V and 5 bases at J, with 14 bases between the two ends. The CDR3 spans 13 residues. CDR3 DNA sequence: TGCAGTGTCCCCAACCCCCCGAATGAAAAACTGTTTTTT. Translating gives CSVPNPPNEKLFF.

This clonotype showed up just a few times. The chain is built from TRBV19 and TRBJ1-2, with unresolved D. Germline V gene sequence: CDR1 LNHDA, CDR2 SQIVND (reference sequence). Trimming took 7 bases from V and 7 from J, leaving 10 bases between them. The CDR3 is 11 residues long. The CDR3 loop is CASTAGVGYTF. DNA of the CDR3: TGTGCCAGTACGGCCGGGGTTGGCTACACCTTC.

V and J are TRBV12-3 or TRBV12-4 and TRBJ1-3; no reliable D call. V lost 6 bases and J lost 6, with 9 bases in between. CDR3 size: 12 residues. CDR3 residues: CASRRAENTIYF. In nucleotides, the CDR3 is TGTGCCAGCAGGAGGGCTGAAAACACCATATATTTT.

V is TRBV7-9 and J is TRBJ1-2; no reliable D call. Germline CDR1 reads SEHNR; CDR2 reads FQNEAQ (reference sequence). This CDR3 region has 13 residues. Trimming removed 5 bases from V and 5 bases from J, with 12 bases in between. CDR3 region: CASSPGDVYGYTF. The DNA of the CDR3 is TGTGCCAGCAGCCCAGGCGACGTTTATGGCTACACCTTC.

The V and J genes are TRBV6-2 or TRBV6-3 and TRBJ1-1; D is undetermined. Trimming cost V 7 bases and J 1 base, with 13 bases left between them. Germline CDR1 reads MNHEY; CDR2 reads SVGEGT. This CDR3 comprises 14 residues. As DNA, the CDR3 is TGTGCCAGCAATAAGAGACAACGGAACACTGAAGCTTTCTTT. Residues: CASNKRQRNTEAFF.

The chain couples TRBV10-3 to TRBJ1-3; D is uncertain. This CDR3 region has 14 residues. The germline V gene has CDR1 ENHRY and CDR2 SYGVKD. Deletions cut 5 bases from V and 0 bases from J, with 8 bases between. CDR3 amino acids: CAISPEPSGNTIYF. CDR3 sequence (DNA): TGTGCCATCAGTCCAGAACCCTCTGGAAACACCATATATTTT.

The gene calls are TRBV14 and TRBJ2-4, with no clear D. CDR3 length: 16 residues. V was clipped by 3 bases and J by 0 bases, with 12 bases between them. Germline V gene sequence: CDR1 SGHDN, CDR2 FVKESK. The CDR3 DNA follows: TGTGCCAGCAGCCACGCCGACGGCTTAGCCAAAAACATTCAGTACTTC. It translates to CASSHADGLAKNIQYF.

This clonotype has a count of ten or more. The J gene is TRBJ2-3, the V gene TRBV7-3; no clear D. The CDR3 is 14 residues long. Germline V gene sequence: CDR1 SGHTA, CDR2 FQGTGA. The germline V and J ends were trimmed by 0 bases and 2 bases, with 6 bases remaining between them. DNA of the CDR3: TGTGCCAGCAGCTTAACGACCAACACAGATACGCAGTATTTT. Translated, it gives CASSLTTNTDTQYF. Variable domain in full (rest from reference TRBV7-3 and TRBJ2-3): GAGVSQTPSNKVTEKGKYVELRCDPISGHTALYWYRQSLGQGPEFLIYFQGTGAADDSGLPNDRFFAVRPEGSVSTLKIQRTERGDSAVYLCASSLTTNTDTQYFGPGTRLTVL.

A few counts support this clonotype. CDR3 coding DNA: TGCAGTGCTAGGAGGGGTATGGGCAATCAGCCCCAGCATTTT. Its translation is CSARRGMGNQPQHF. The chain couples TRBV20-1 to TRBJ1-5; TRBD1 might be the D (5 bases). The CDR3 consists of 14 residues. Trimming removed 3 bases from V and 2 bases from J, with 11 bases in between. Germline CDR1 is DFQATT and CDR2 is SNEGSKA (reference sequence).

This clonotype came up many times. The J gene is TRBJ2-6, the V gene TRBV18, with 12 bases identical to TRBD2. Per the germline V gene, CDR1 is KGHSH and CDR2 is LQKENI. The CDR3 is 19 amino acids. J lost 2 bases, V lost 4 bases, and 9 bases had no gene match. The CDR3 nucleotides are TGTGCCAGCTCACTCATCGGACTAGCGGGGTTGACTGGGGCCAACGTCCTGACTTTC. This encodes CASSLIGLAGLTGANVLTF.